This section outlines one TCR beta chain sequence together with its context. TCRdb's table, derived via immunoSEQ multiplex PCR, lists solely in-frame clones and lacks some. The sample records some 100,000 clones, approximately 94% being singletons. The data are from a study of T cell changes during pregnancy in multiple sclerosis. Per germline, CDR1 SGHRS and CDR2 YFSETQ. This CDR3 spans 14 amino acids. Trimming took off 4 bases at V and 4 bases at J, with 13 bases between the two ends. The clonotype was recovered from a female donor with multiple sclerosis, enrolled in a pregnancy study. V usage is TRBV5-1 and J usage is TRBJ2-3; maybe TRBD2 (6 bases). This specimen consisted of peripheral blood, obtained in the second trimester of pregnancy. In DNA, the CDR3 is TGCGCCAGCAGCCGCGGGACTTTCGCAGATACGCAGTATTTT. This encodes CASSRGTFADTQYF.